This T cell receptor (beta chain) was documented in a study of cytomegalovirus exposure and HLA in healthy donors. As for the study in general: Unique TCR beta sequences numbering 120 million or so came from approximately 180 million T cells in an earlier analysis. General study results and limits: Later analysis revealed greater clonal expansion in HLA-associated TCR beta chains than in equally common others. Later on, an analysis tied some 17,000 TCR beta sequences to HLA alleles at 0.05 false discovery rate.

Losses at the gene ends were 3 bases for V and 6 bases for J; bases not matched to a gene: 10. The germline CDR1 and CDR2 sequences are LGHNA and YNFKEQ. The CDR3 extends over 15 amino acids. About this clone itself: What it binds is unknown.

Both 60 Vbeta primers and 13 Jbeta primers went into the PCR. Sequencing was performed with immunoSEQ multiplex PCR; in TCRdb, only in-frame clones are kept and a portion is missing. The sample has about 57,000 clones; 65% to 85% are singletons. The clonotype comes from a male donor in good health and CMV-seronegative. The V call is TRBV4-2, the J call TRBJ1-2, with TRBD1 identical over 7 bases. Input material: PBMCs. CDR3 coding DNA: TGTGCCAGCAGCCAGCCCCAGGGGGTTTCGAATGGCTACACCTTC. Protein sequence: CASSQPQGVSNGYTF.